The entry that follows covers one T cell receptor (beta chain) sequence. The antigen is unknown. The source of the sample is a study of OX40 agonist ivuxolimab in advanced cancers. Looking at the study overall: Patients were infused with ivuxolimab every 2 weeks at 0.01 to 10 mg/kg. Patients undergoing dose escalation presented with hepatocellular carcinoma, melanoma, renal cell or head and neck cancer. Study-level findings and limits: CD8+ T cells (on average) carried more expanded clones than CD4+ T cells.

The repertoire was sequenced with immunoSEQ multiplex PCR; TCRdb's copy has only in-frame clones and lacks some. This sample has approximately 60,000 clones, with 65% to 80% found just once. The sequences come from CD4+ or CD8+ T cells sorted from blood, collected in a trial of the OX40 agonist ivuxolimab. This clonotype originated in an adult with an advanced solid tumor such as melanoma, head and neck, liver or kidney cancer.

CDR3 region: CASSLATGLSNQPQHF. DNA of the CDR3: TGTGCCAGCAGCTTGGCCACAGGACTTAGCAATCAGCCCCAGCATTTT. This rearrangement joins TRBV5-6 to TRBJ1-5; a weak D match, TRBD1 (5 bases). The CDR3 is 16 residues long. V was shortened by 0 bases and J by 0 bases, with 10 bases between the two germline ends. CDR1 SGHDT and CDR2 YYEEEE come from the germline V gene.